This passage covers 30 T cell receptor beta chains from one sample sequenced in a study of cytomegalovirus exposure and HLA in healthy donors. Sequencing used immunoSEQ multiplex PCR; TCRdb keeps in-frame clones, though not all of them. Among roughly 60,000 clones, 90% to 96% were seen once, and the ten largest hold approximately 1%. Sequencing was carried out using PBMCs. These receptors all stem from a woman between 18 and 29 years old in good health and CMV-seronegative.

This chain links TRBV29-1 with TRBJ2-2; TRBD2 matches at 10 bases. The CDR3 contains 13 residues. Trimming cost V 6 bases and J 4 bases; bases outside gene matches: 2. Germline loops: CDR1 SQVTM, CDR2 ANQGSEA. The CDR3 DNA reads as TGCAGCGTACTAGCGGGGAGCACCGGGGAGCTGTTTTTT. It yields the protein CSVLAGSTGELFF.

The genes are TRBV18 and TRBJ2-3; D not certain. Germline values: CDR1 KGHSH, CDR2 LQKENI. With 3 bases removed from V and 1 base from J, the gap between germline ends came to 11 bases. The CDR3 is made up of 15 amino acids. The CDR3 region has the DNA TGTGCCAGCTCACCGGTGGGCCAGCGCACAGATACGCAGTATTTT. Its protein is CASSPVGQRTDTQYF. The full variable domain, completed using reference TRBV18 and TRBJ2-3, is NAGVMQNPRHLVRRRGQEARLRCSPMKGHSHVYWYRQLPEEGLKFMVYLQKENIIDESGMPKERFSAEFPKEGPSILRIQQVVRGDSAAYFCASSPVGQRTDTQYFGPGTRLTVL.

The CDR3 sequence is CASSLRGLADTQYF. CDR3 coding DNA: TGTGCCAGCAGCTTAAGGGGACTAGCGGATACGCAGTATTTT. This chain connects TRBV7-3 to TRBJ2-3; 10 bases match TRBD2. Germline V gene lookup returns CDR1 SGHTA and CDR2 FQGTGA. The CDR3 contains 14 residues. Trimming took 1 base from V and 6 from J; bases not matched to a gene: 1.

The count of this clone is one. CDR3 DNA: TGTGCCAGTAGTATTGGGGGGGGGAAGCAGTACTTC. Its protein is CASSIGGGKQYF. The genes are TRBV19 and TRBJ2-7; 7 bases line up with TRBD2. This CDR3 has 12 amino acids. V gave up 3 bases and J gave up 8 bases; unmatched junction bases: 4. Germline values: CDR1 LNHDA, CDR2 SQIVND (reference sequence).

This chain connects TRBV5-1 to TRBJ2-7, with 7 bases fitting TRBD2. CDR1 and CDR2 from the germline V gene are SGHRS and YFSETQ. The V gene end was trimmed by 7 bases and the J gene end by 3 bases; junction bases not matched to a gene: 10. The CDR3 is 14 amino acids. As DNA, the CDR3 is TGCGCCAGCGGCCGGGGGGAGGGGATCTACGAGCAGTACTTC. Amino acid sequence: CASGRGEGIYEQYF.

The V and J genes are TRBV7-2 and TRBJ1-2, with 8 bases fitting TRBD1. Germline V gene sequence: CDR1 SGHTA, CDR2 FQGNSA. Losses at the gene ends were 7 bases for V and 0 bases for J; bases not matched to a gene: 10. The CDR3 is 16 amino acids. Here the CDR3 reads CASTAIGQGANYGYTF. CDR3 DNA: TGTGCCAGCACCGCCATAGGACAGGGAGCTAACTATGGCTACACCTTC.

The count of this clone is one. The chain carries TRBV9 and TRBJ2-3; no firm D call. V lost 0 bases and J 3 bases, leaving 11 bases between the germline ends. From germline, CDR1 is SGDLS and CDR2 YYNGEE. The CDR3 runs to 15 residues. CDR3 in DNA: TGTGCCAGCAGCGTAGCGGGTCCCCGTACAGATACGCAGTATTTT. Translating gives CASSVAGPRTDTQYF.

In DNA, the CDR3 is TGTGCCATCCCACCCAGACTAGCAGGGGACGAGCAGTACTTC. Residues: CAIPPRLAGDEQYF. The V call is TRBV27, the J call TRBJ2-7, with a tentative D call TRBD2 (7 bases). The germline CDR1 and CDR2 sequences are MNHEY and SMNVEV (reference sequence). The CDR3 sequence is 14 residues long. The V end was cut by 10 bases, the J end by 5 bases, with 21 bases between.

This clone was recorded once. The V gene is TRBV19, the J gene TRBJ1-2; 8 bases line up with TRBD1. Germline V gives CDR1 LNHDA, CDR2 SQIVND (reference sequence). J lost 4 bases, V lost 9 bases, and 7 bases had no gene match. This CDR3 spans 13 amino acids. The CDR3 here is CASRDRQGYGYTF. CDR3 in DNA: TGTGCCAGCCGGGACAGGCAGGGCTATGGCTACACCTTC.

The rearrangement uses TRBV28 and TRBJ2-5, with D possibly being TRBD2 (6 bases). Germline-derived CDR1 and CDR2 are MDHEN and SYDVKM. Trimming shortened V by 8 bases and J by 7 bases, and 17 bases separated the two germline ends. The CDR3 spans 13 residues. The CDR3, as DNA: TGTGCCAGCTCCCCCGGAGGGTGGGGGACCCAGTACTTC. Residues: CASSPGGWGTQYF. Using reference TRBV28 and TRBJ2-5 for the parts outside the CDR3, the full variable domain is DVKVTQSSRYLVKRTGEKVFLECVQDMDHENMFWYRQDPGLGLRLIYFSYDVKMKEKGDIPEGYSVSREKKERFSLILESASTNQTSMYLCASSPGGWGTQYFGPGTRLLVL.

A single count supports this clone. The rearrangement links TRBV15 to TRBJ1-5, with no clear D. V gave up 0 bases and J gave up 4 bases, with 4 bases separating them. This CDR3 has 13 residues. Germline lookup yields CDR1 LNHNV and CDR2 YYDKDF (reference sequence). CDR3 amino acids: CATSRDLNQPQHF. CDR3 bases: TGTGCCACCAGCAGAGATCTTAATCAGCCCCAGCATTTT.

V and J are TRBV28 and TRBJ2-1; no clear D. V was pared by 7 bases and J by 0 bases, with 16 bases between. The CDR3 extends over 16 amino acids. Germline values: CDR1 MDHEN, CDR2 SYDVKM. The CDR3 spells CASTLGGAVSYNEQFF. The CDR3 coding sequence is TGTGCCAGCACCCTAGGCGGAGCTGTCTCCTACAATGAGCAGTTCTTC.

The rearrangement joins TRBV18 to TRBJ1-1, with 7 bases that match TRBD1. Germline trimming cut 3 bases from V and 4 bases from J; bases unmatched to any gene: 14. Germline loops: CDR1 KGHSH, CDR2 LQKENI. The CDR3 has 17 amino acids. CDR3 protein: CASSPPAGQGESTEAFF. CDR3 coding DNA: TGTGCCAGCTCACCCCCCGCCGGGCAGGGGGAGTCCACTGAAGCTTTCTTT.

V is TRBV7-2 and J is TRBJ2-7; 8 positions match TRBD2. The V segment lost 0 bases and the J segment 4 bases; nucleotides outside the gene matches: 8. The CDR3 length is 16 residues. Germline V lookup: CDR1 SGHTA, CDR2 FQGNSA. The DNA for the CDR3 is TGTGCCAGCAGCTTAGCCCCCGCCCGGGAGGGGTACGAGCAGTACTTC. As protein: CASSLAPAREGYEQYF.

CDR3 nucleotide sequence: TGTGCCACCAGCGCACAGGGGCTTCCGGGGACCCAGTACTTC. It codes for CATSAQGLPGTQYF. The V gene is TRBV15, the J gene TRBJ2-5, with 7 bases identical to TRBD1. The germline gives CDR1 LNHNV, CDR2 YYDKDF (reference sequence). This CDR3 comprises 14 residues. Trimming took 5 bases from V and 7 from J; bases not matched to a gene: 10.

The rearrangement joins TRBV7-9 to TRBJ2-5; weak D call: TRBD2 (5 bases). This CDR3 contains 15 residues. Germline CDR1 is SEHNR and CDR2 is FQNEAQ (reference sequence). With 5 bases removed from V and 7 bases from J, the gap between germline ends came to 20 bases. The CDR3 sequence is CASSPGMWSSGTQYF. In DNA form, the CDR3 reads TGTGCCAGCAGCCCCGGGATGTGGAGTTCAGGGACCCAGTACTTC.

This clone was seen a handful of times. The chain employs TRBV6-5 and TRBJ2-5, with TRBD1 identical over 7 bases. The CDR3 is made up of 14 amino acids. J lost 3 bases, V lost 5 bases, and 6 bases had no gene match. Germline V gene sequence: CDR1 MNHEY, CDR2 SVGAGI. The CDR3 bases are TGTGCCAGCAGTCACCGGGACAGAAAAGAGACCCAGTACTTC. This sequence encodes CASSHRDRKETQYF.

This clone showed up just once. The CDR3 loop is CSATGGTQYF. For the CDR3, the DNA is TGCAGCGCAACAGGGGGGACCCAGTACTTC. The J gene is TRBJ2-5, the V gene TRBV29-1; 8 bases match TRBD1. The germline V gene encodes CDR1 SQVTM and CDR2 ANQGSEA. CDR3 length: 10 residues. After removal of 7 bases from V and 7 bases from J, the junction contained 2 bases not matched to a gene.

The rearrangement joins TRBV19 to TRBJ2-4; weak D call: TRBD2 (5 bases). V dropped 5 bases and J dropped 9 bases, with 17 bases sitting between them. Germline V gene lookup returns CDR1 LNHDA and CDR2 SQIVND (reference sequence). This CDR3 has 14 residues. The CDR3 spells CASSDRAERTIQYF. CDR3 nucleotide sequence: TGTGCCAGTAGTGACCGGGCCGAGCGGACCATTCAGTACTTC. The full variable domain, in which reference TRBV19 and TRBJ2-4 provide the parts outside the CDR3, is DGGITQSPKYLFRKEGQNVTLSCEQNLNHDAMYWYRQDPGQGLRLIYYSQIVNDFQKGDIAEGYSVSREKKESFPLTVTSAQKNPTAFYLCASSDRAERTIQYFGAGTRLSVL.

The rearrangement links TRBV2 to TRBJ2-3, with 15 positions matching TRBD2. The CDR3 length is 15 residues. V trimming: 8 bases; J trimming: 6 bases; junction bases outside the gene matches: 6. CDR1 is SNHLY, CDR2 FYNNEI, per germline. CDR3 sequence reads: CASGGLAGGRDTQYF. CDR3 bases: TGTGCCAGCGGAGGACTAGCGGGGGGGCGGGATACGCAGTATTTT.

The chain combines TRBV11-2 with TRBJ2-7; 8 nucleotides agree with TRBD1. After removal of 4 bases from V and 0 bases from J, the junction contained 8 bases not matched to a gene. CDR3 length: 16 residues. Germline values: CDR1 SGHAT, CDR2 FQNNGV. CDR3 sequence: CASSYWTGTLSYEQYF. The DNA of the CDR3 is TGTGCCAGCAGCTATTGGACAGGGACCCTCTCCTACGAGCAGTACTTC.

This clone was seen once. The J gene is TRBJ1-3, the V gene TRBV4-3; D unclear. V gave up 0 bases and J gave up 4 bases, with 7 bases separating them. The germline V gene has CDR1 LGHNA and CDR2 YSLEER. This CDR3 contains 14 residues. The CDR3: CASSQEGRGNTIYF. The CDR3 DNA follows: TGCGCCAGCAGCCAAGAGGGCAGGGGAAACACCATATATTTT.

The rearrangement joins TRBV12-5 to TRBJ1-5; the match to TRBD1 covers 10 bases. V trimming: 7 bases; J trimming: 6 bases; junction bases outside the gene matches: 6. The CDR3 is 14 residues long. The germline gives CDR1 LGHNT, CDR2 FRNRAP. CDR3 in amino acids: CASAHGDRGQPQHF. CDR3 coding DNA: TGTGCTAGTGCCCACGGGGACAGGGGTCAGCCCCAGCATTTT.

The gene calls are TRBV27 and TRBJ2-3, with 9 positions matching TRBD2. Germline V CDR1 and CDR2: MNHEY, SMNVEV (reference sequence). This CDR3 contains 17 residues. V was clipped by 4 bases and J by 3 bases; unmatched bases: 11. CDR3: CASSSPGAGGPTDTQYF. Written as DNA, the CDR3 is TGTGCCAGCAGTTCCCCCGGGGCGGGAGGGCCTACAGATACGCAGTATTTT.

This rearrangement joins TRBV13 to TRBJ2-3; 14 nucleotides agree with TRBD2. Trimming took 5 bases from V and 5 from J; bases not matched to a gene: 6. The CDR3 consists of 16 residues. The germline CDR1 and CDR2 sequences are PRHDT and FYEKMQ (reference sequence). This CDR3 is CASSPRLAGGLDTQYF. The CDR3 region has the DNA TGTGCCAGCAGCCCCCGACTAGCGGGAGGGCTAGATACGCAGTATTTT.

V usage is TRBV7-9 and J usage is TRBJ2-1; D is possibly TRBD2 (6 bases). The V end was cut by 8 bases, the J end by 0 bases, with 17 bases between. Looked up from germline, CDR1 is SEHNR and CDR2 is FQNEAQ (reference sequence). The CDR3 is 16 amino acids. The CDR3 is CASGGSRGRSYNEQFF. The DNA of the CDR3 is TGTGCCAGCGGGGGGAGTCGCGGACGCTCCTACAATGAGCAGTTCTTC.

This clone was picked up one time. The rearrangement links TRBV19 to TRBJ1-1; perhaps TRBD1 as D (6 bases). Germline loops: CDR1 LNHDA, CDR2 SQIVND (reference sequence). V was pared by 3 bases and J by 1 base, with 12 bases between. The length of the CDR3 is 15 residues. CDR3 sequence (DNA): TGTGCCAGTAGTATCGGACAGCGGGAGAACACTGAAGCTTTCTTT. It translates to CASSIGQRENTEAFF.

The chain employs TRBV19 and TRBJ2-4, with 9 nucleotides matching TRBD1. Germline V gives CDR1 LNHDA, CDR2 SQIVND (reference sequence). The length of the CDR3 is 19 residues. V was clipped by 5 bases and J by 1 base; unmatched bases: 15. The DNA of the CDR3 is TGTGCCAGTAGTCTGGGACAGGGTTCGGGGTTGTTGGCCAAAAACATTCAGTACTTC. Amino acid sequence: CASSLGQGSGLLAKNIQYF.

This rearrangement joins TRBV2 to TRBJ1-5, with D perhaps TRBD1 (6 bases). CDR3 length: 14 residues. Germline V gene sequence: CDR1 SNHLY, CDR2 FYNNEI. The V end lost 3 bases, the J end lost 6 bases, and 12 bases lay between the germline ends. The CDR3 spells CASSDRGASQPQHF. The CDR3 bases are TGTGCCAGCAGTGATCGGGGGGCTAGTCAGCCCCAGCATTTT.

The chain is built from TRBV28 and TRBJ1-2; D uncertain. The CDR3 spans 14 residues. V was shortened by 6 bases and J by 2 bases, with 13 bases between the two germline ends. CDR1 and CDR2 (germline): MDHEN, SYDVKM. In DNA form, the CDR3 reads TGTGCCAGCAGGAGAGGGTCCCACAACTATGGCTACACCTTC. This gives the protein CASRRGSHNYGYTF.